This T cell receptor (beta chain) was captured by sequencing in a study of cytomegalovirus exposure and HLA in healthy donors. PCR used 60 Vbeta primers and 13 Jbeta primers. Repertoires were generated with immunoSEQ multiplex PCR, while TCRdb's copy carries only in-frame clones and drops some. The sample has more than 100,000 clones, about 78% seen once. With 7 bases clipped from V and 6 bases from J, the junction kept 11 bases outside the gene matches. CDR1 and CDR2 (germline): SQVTM, ANQGSEA. The CDR3 is 14 amino acids. On this clone: Antigen unknown.

Study-level results: Three CMV-associated chains were confirmed in vitro to be specific for CMV antigens. The study carried out a later analysis of TCR beta sequences. It associated 15,000 to 20,000 of them with specific HLA alleles at a false discovery rate of 0.05. In an earlier analysis, in 587 donors, most V segments appeared productive either ~90% or ~30% of the time. A list of around 150 TCR beta chains associated with cytomegalovirus was given.

This sequence was found in a woman between 35 and 50 years old in good health and CMV-seropositive. Sequenced sample: PBMCs. This chain connects TRBV29-1 to TRBJ2-1; 8 nucleotides agree with TRBD2. The DNA of the CDR3 is TGCAGCGCCTTAGCGGGAAGCTCAGTCAATGAGCAGTTCTTC. This gives the protein CSALAGSSVNEQFF.